The rows below give T cell receptor beta chains drawn from one sample of a study of blood T cell repertoires in COVID-19. TCRdb's table, derived via immunoSEQ multiplex PCR, lists solely in-frame clones and lacks some. The table has about 100,000 clones, about 90% seen once. Sequencing was carried out using peripheral blood. The receptors here all came from a human donor with active COVID-19. The donor label of this sample is uncertain. Each CDR3 is given with its conserved first and last residue. D genes are given only for firm matches. For some rows the clone size is stated as once, few or many, or as a class when expanded; others skip it.

CASSQVAGTMDTQYF,TGTGCCAGCAGCCAAGTAGCGGGGACGATGGATACGCAGTATTTT,TRBJ2-3,TRBV4-2,.,TRBD2
CASSRSAGGPETQYF,TGTGCCAGCAGCCGCTCAGCGGGGGGGCCGGAGACCCAGTACTTC,TRBJ2-5,TRBV7-2,.,TRBD2
CASSQAPGGLQETQYF,TGTGCCAGCAGCCAAGCCCCGGGGGGCCTACAAGAGACCCAGTACTTC,TRBJ2-5,TRBV4-2,.,.
CASSFYLNTEAFF,TGTGCCAGCAGCTTTTATCTGAACACTGAAGCTTTCTTT,TRBJ1-1,TRBV7-8,once,.
CASSPRQGADTQYF,TGTGCCAGCAGCCCCCGACAGGGTGCAGATACGCAGTATTTT,TRBJ2-3,TRBV6-5,.,TRBD1
CASSSGWGNSPLHF,TGTGCCAGCAGCTCAGGGTGGGGTAATTCACCCCTCCACTTT,TRBJ1-6,TRBV7-9,.,.
CASSLPDRLYPPQHF,TGTGCCAGCAGCCTTCCCGACAGGTTGTATCCGCCCCAGCATTTT,TRBJ1-5,TRBV6-2/TRBV6-3,.,.
CASSPIGRGRRNTIYF,TGTGCCAGCAGTCCAATTGGACGGGGTAGAAGAAACACCATATATTTT,TRBJ1-3,TRBV6-2/TRBV6-3,.,.
CASSLQGNYGYTF,TGCGCCAGCAGCTTACAGGGTAACTATGGCTACACCTTC,TRBJ1-2,TRBV5-1,.,.
CASSRRDRGLSGRGYEQYF,TGTGCCAGCAGTAGACGGGACAGGGGGCTCTCTGGAAGAGGCTACGAGCAGTACTTC,TRBJ2-7,TRBV2,.,TRBD1
CASSLSESYTF,TGTGCCAGCAGCTTATCGGAGAGCTACACCTTC,TRBJ1-2,TRBV11-2,.,.
CASSRALGTEEYISNSPLHF,TGCGCCAGCAGCCGAGCTCTAGGGACAGAGGAATACATTTCAAATTCACCCCTCCACTTT,TRBJ1-6,TRBV4-3,.,TRBD1